Described below is a single T cell receptor (beta chain) sequence and its context. The antigen is undetermined. This entry belongs to a study of shared clonotypes between healthy human individuals. Broader study findings: Owing to a small donor count, the genetic and exposure-history diversity represented was limited.

The ends lost 6 bases at V and 9 bases at J; junction bases unmatched: 5. Germline CDR1 is MNHEY and CDR2 is SMNVEV (reference sequence). The CDR3 contains 13 residues. The protocol was immunoSEQ multiplex PCR, while the TCRdb copy is restricted to in-frame clones and leaves out a portion. The table has roughly 2,000,000 clones, about 95% seen once. CD8 cells regarded as naive lacked CD45RO, were positively chosen for CCR7, and omitted terminally differentiated effector memory CD45RA+ cells. The sequenced sample was naive CD8+ T cells sorted from blood. The chain uses TRBV27 and TRBJ2-2; 9 bases are a match to TRBD1. This receptor was taken from a young man in good health. CDR3 region: CASRTGGGRELFF. CDR3 nucleotides: TGTGCCAGCAGGACAGGGGGAGGTCGGGAGCTGTTTTTT.